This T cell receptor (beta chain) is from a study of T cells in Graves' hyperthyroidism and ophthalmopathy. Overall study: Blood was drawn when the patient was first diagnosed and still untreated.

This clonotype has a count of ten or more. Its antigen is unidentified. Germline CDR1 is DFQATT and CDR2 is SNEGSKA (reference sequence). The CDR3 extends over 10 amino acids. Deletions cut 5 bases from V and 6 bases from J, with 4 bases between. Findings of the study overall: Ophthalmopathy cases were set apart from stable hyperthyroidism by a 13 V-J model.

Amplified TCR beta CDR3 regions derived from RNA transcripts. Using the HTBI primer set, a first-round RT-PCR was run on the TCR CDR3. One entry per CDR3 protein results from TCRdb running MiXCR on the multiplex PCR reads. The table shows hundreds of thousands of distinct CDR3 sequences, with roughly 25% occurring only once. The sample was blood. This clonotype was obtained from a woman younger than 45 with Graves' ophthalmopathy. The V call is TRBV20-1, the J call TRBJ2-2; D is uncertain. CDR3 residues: CSALAGELFF. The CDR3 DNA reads TGCAGTGCTTTGGCCGGGGAGCTGTTTTTT.